The 10 T cell receptor beta chains reported below all come from one sample, sequenced in a study of cytomegalovirus exposure and HLA in healthy donors. TCRdb keeps only in-frame clones here, not all; method: immunoSEQ multiplex PCR. The sample has approximately 150,000 clones, roughly 86% seen once. The sample consisted of PBMCs. The receptor source for this set is a young man in good health and CMV-seropositive.

V usage is TRBV27 and J usage is TRBJ1-4; 10 nucleotides line up with TRBD1. With V trimmed by 6 bases and J by 10 bases, 11 bases remained unmatched. Germline CDR1 reads MNHEY; CDR2 reads SMNVEV (reference sequence). This CDR3 region has 15 residues. The CDR3 reads CASRQPGQGFSKLFF. The CDR3 DNA sequence: TGTGCCAGCAGACAACCGGGACAGGGGTTTTCAAAACTGTTTTTT.

The rearrangement joins TRBV9 to TRBJ2-3; D perhaps matches TRBD1 (6 bases). In germline, CDR1 is SGDLS, CDR2 YYNGEE. Trimming left V 4 bases short and J 3 bases short, with 12 bases between. This CDR3 is built from 14 residues. The CDR3 DNA sequence: TGTGCCAGCAGCCGACTCCAGGGGACAGATACGCAGTATTTT. It is translated as CASSRLQGTDTQYF.

The gene calls are TRBV10-3 and TRBJ1-2; TRBD1 might be the D (5 bases). V was trimmed by 8 bases and J by 3 bases, leaving 16 bases between them. Per the germline V gene, CDR1 is ENHRY and CDR2 is SYGVKD. The CDR3 has 14 amino acids. CDR3 in amino acids: CAIRRAGLDYGYTF. CDR3 coding DNA: TGTGCCATCCGTCGGGCAGGGTTGGACTATGGCTACACCTTC.

The rearrangement links TRBV4-3 to TRBJ2-3; 7 bases fit TRBD2. The germline V gene encodes CDR1 LGHNA and CDR2 YSLEER. The CDR3 length is 18 residues. V shed 3 bases, J shed 4 bases, and the junction held 16 bases outside the gene matches. The CDR3 sequence: CASSQSSLASGPADTQYF. CDR3 in DNA: TGCGCCAGCAGCCAGTCGTCACTAGCGAGTGGACCGGCAGATACGCAGTATTTT.

This chain uses TRBV18 with TRBJ1-2, with TRBD1 as a possible D gene (5 bases). V lost 3 bases to trimming and J lost 1 base, with 9 bases between them. Per germline, CDR1 KGHSH and CDR2 LQKENI. This CDR3 comprises 14 residues. This chain's CDR3 is CASSPSGRNYGYTF. Here the CDR3 DNA reads TGTGCCAGCTCACCTTCAGGGCGTAACTATGGCTACACCTTC.

This clone was observed a single time. The chain employs TRBV9 and TRBJ2-5; a weak D match, TRBD1 (6 bases). The CDR3 consists of 15 residues. Per the germline V gene, CDR1 is SGDLS and CDR2 is YYNGEE. V dropped 1 base and J dropped 4 bases, with 14 bases sitting between them. Written as DNA, the CDR3 is TGTGCCAGCAGCGTATCAGGGGAAATCGGAGAGACCCAGTACTTC. This codes for CASSVSGEIGETQYF.

The V and J genes are TRBV7-3 and TRBJ2-1; D may be TRBD2 (6 bases). Trimming removed 4 bases from V and 6 bases from J, with 19 bases in between. The CDR3 contains 16 residues. Germline V lookup: CDR1 SGHTA, CDR2 FQGTGA. DNA of the CDR3: TGTGCCAGCAGCTCCCGTCGACTAGTTTATGGCAATGAGCAGTTCTTC. As protein: CASSSRRLVYGNEQFF.

V gene TRBV6-1 combines with J gene TRBJ1-4; D not resolved. Germline loops: CDR1 MNHNS, CDR2 SASEGT. Trimming removed 1 base from V and 7 bases from J, with 10 bases in between. There are 14 residues in the CDR3. The CDR3 DNA is TGTGCCAGCAGTGAAGTTGGCGGAGGTGAAAAACTGTTTTTT. Translating it yields CASSEVGGGEKLFF.

This clone has only a few counts. CDR3 protein: CASSLDTLPYEQYF. The CDR3 coding sequence is TGTGCCAGCAGCTTGGACACCCTACCCTACGAGCAGTACTTC. The chain employs TRBV7-9 and TRBJ2-7; D may be TRBD1 (5 bases). The germline gives CDR1 SEHNR, CDR2 FQNEAQ (reference sequence). Trimming took 3 bases from V and 2 from J, leaving 11 bases between them. The CDR3 totals 14 residues.

V is TRBV6-5 and J is TRBJ2-7, with TRBD1 identical over 7 bases. The CDR3 is made up of 13 amino acids. Trimming cost V 8 bases and J 0 bases; bases outside gene matches: 4. The germline V gene encodes CDR1 MNHEY and CDR2 SVGAGI. The CDR3 here is CASRQGYSYEQYF. The DNA for the CDR3 is TGTGCCAGCCGACAGGGCTACTCCTACGAGCAGTACTTC.